The entry below gives a single T cell receptor (beta chain) sequence along with its context. Its antigen is not identified. TCRdb's table, derived via immunoSEQ multiplex PCR, lists solely in-frame clones and lacks some. This table has 37,000 or so clones, about 70% appearing once. These data come from a study of vaccination effects on CD4 cells after COVID-19. CD4+ T cell isolation took place after less than 13 days of culture. Germline V gives CDR1 SGHNT, CDR2 YENEEA. Losses at the gene ends were 1 base for V and 4 bases for J; bases not matched to a gene: 4. This CDR3 is built from 15 residues. The rearrangement links TRBV11-3 to TRBJ2-1, with 7 bases that match TRBD1. The source was CD4+ T cells from PBMCs cultured without peptide, collected before COVID-19 vaccination. The clonotype originates from a human donor who received a COVID-19 vaccine. CDR3 sequence: CASSLGDSFYNEQFF. The CDR3 DNA reads TGTGCCAGCAGCTTAGGGGACAGTTTTTACAATGAGCAGTTCTTC.